This TCR beta chain was retrieved from a study of T cells in narcolepsy. Study results and caveats: Some memory CD4+ repertoires had no autoreactive clone sequences.

Concerning this clone itself: As yet, its antigen is unknown.

The table came from immunoSEQ multiplex PCR; TCRdb's copy has only in-frame clones and leaves some out. The sample lists around 31,000 clones; 78% were seen once. Germline lookup yields CDR1 MNHEY and CDR2 SMNVEV (reference sequence). This CDR3 spans 15 amino acids. V shed 0 bases and J 4 bases; nucleotides not matched to a gene: 1. This TCR was recovered from a human donor with narcolepsy. The rearrangement uses TRBV27 and TRBJ2-3; 10 nucleotides align to TRBD1. The sample was CD45RA- memory CD4+ T cells from PBMCs. CDR3 nucleotides: TGTGCCAGCAGTTTATCGACAGGGGGCGCAGATACGCAGTATTTT. Translated: CASSLSTGGADTQYF.